This paragraph reports one T cell receptor beta chain. Its target is unknown. Reverse transcribing all isolated RNA meant expressed TCRB transcripts were sequenced. Assay: immunoSEQ multiplex PCR; the TCRdb copy retains only in-frame clones and omits some. The sample has 52,000 or so clones, around half seen once. This record belongs to a study of beta chain features in type 1 diabetes. Study observations and caveats: Shortening of TCRB CDR3s, moderate but significant, appeared in all four CD4+ subsets of Type 1 diabetes patients. Cells that show high TCR expression could be over-represented by cDNA sequencing.

The CDR3 is 13 residues long. Germline V gene data show CDR1 as SSHAT and CDR2 as FNYEAQ (reference sequence). V dropped 5 bases and J dropped 7; count of bases not matched to a gene: 4. Sorted CD4+ subsets: naive, central memory, regulatory, stem cell-like memory (CD45RO/CCR7/CD25/CD127/CD95/CD27 panel). The authors obtained over 95% purity in all sorted populations. This sequence joins TRBV7-7 and TRBJ1-4; 7 nucleotides agree with TRBD1. Sequenced: Tregs from blood. This TCR came from a woman in her forties with type 1 diabetes. The CDR3 DNA reads as TGTGCCAGCAGCCCCCGACAGGGTGAAAAACTGTTTTTT. Residues: CASSPRQGEKLFF.